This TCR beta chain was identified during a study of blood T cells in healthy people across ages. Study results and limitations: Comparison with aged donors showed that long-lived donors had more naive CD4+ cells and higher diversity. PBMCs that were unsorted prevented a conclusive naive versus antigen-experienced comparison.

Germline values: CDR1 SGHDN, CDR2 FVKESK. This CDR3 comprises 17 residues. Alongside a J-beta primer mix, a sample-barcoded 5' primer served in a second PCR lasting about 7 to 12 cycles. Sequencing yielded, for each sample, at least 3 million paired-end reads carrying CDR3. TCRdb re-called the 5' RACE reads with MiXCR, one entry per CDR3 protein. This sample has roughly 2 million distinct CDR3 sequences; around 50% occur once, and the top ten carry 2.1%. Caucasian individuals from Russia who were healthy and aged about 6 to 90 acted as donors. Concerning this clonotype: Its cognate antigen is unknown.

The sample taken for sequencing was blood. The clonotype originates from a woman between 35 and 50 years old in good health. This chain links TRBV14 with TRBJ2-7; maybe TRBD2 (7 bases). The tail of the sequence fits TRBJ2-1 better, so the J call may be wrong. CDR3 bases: TGTGCCAGCAGCCAAGCGGGGCGGGGGACATCCTATTATGGGCAGTTCTTC. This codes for CASSQAGRGTSYYGQFF.